What follows describes a single T cell receptor beta chain. Its antigen is not identified. Some clones are missing from TCRdb's copy, which holds only in-frame ones; the method was immunoSEQ multiplex PCR. The data show some 90,000 clones, about three quarters seen once. J lost 2 bases, V lost 0 bases, and 5 bases had no gene match. Germline V gives CDR1 SGHNT, CDR2 YYREEE (reference sequence). The CDR3 has 16 residues. Described time point: cycle 4 day 1 (C4D1), after about 6 weeks of nivolumab. With no exception, relapse followed autologous stem cell transplantation in all patients, and brentuximab vedotin exposure varied. Patients had relapsed/refractory classical Hodgkin lymphoma with complete response, partial response or progressive disease as best response. This specimen comes from a study of PD-1 blockade in classical Hodgkin lymphoma. Notes on the study in general: Significant TCR diversity gains by C4D1 occurred in CD4+ but not CD8+ cells. Exclusion was the outcome for patients who began nivolumab under 1 year after ASCT. Baseline TCR diversity was reportedly lower in newly diagnosed patients than in healthy donors. It was reported as lower still in relapsed/refractory patients.

The chain is built from TRBV5-4 and TRBJ2-3; 8 positions agree with TRBD1. Sequencing used peripheral blood mononuclear cells (PBMCs), obtained before the fourth cycle of nivolumab. The TCR sequence derives from a human donor with classical Hodgkin lymphoma. For the CDR3, the DNA is TGTGCCAGCAGCTTGGGTGGACAGGGAGCCACAGATACGCAGTATTTT. Amino acid sequence: CASSLGGQGATDTQYF.